Sequencing of this T cell receptor (beta chain) was carried out in a study of cytomegalovirus exposure and HLA in healthy donors. General study points: Reports indicated that the classifier achieved high specificity and sensitivity in diagnosing cytomegalovirus status. Among TCR beta chains, those listed as cytomegalovirus-associated numbered over 150. Evidence from a later analysis indicated that most CMV-associated TCR beta chains looked HLA-restricted.

Remarks on this clone: Its antigen is unidentified.

CDR1 is SGHAT and CDR2 is FQNNGV in the germline V gene. The CDR3 has 15 residues. The V segment lost 4 bases and the J segment 3 bases; nucleotides outside the gene matches: 3. 60 Vbeta and 13 Jbeta primers were used in PCR. Libraries were prepared by immunoSEQ multiplex PCR; TCRdb keeps only in-frame clonotypes and omits some of them. The data contain approximately 75,000 clones, about 78% of them seen just once; the ten biggest clones take up under 1.2%. The TCR was taken from a male donor in good health and CMV-seronegative. What was sequenced was PBMCs. The chain uses TRBV11-2 and TRBJ2-7; 13 positions match TRBD2. The CDR3 DNA sequence: TGTGCCAGCAGCTGGACTAGCGGGAGTGTCTACGAGCAGTACTTC. It codes for CASSWTSGSVYEQYF.